This T cell receptor beta chain was captured by sequencing in a study of CD8+CD57+ T cells in acquired aplastic anemia. General observations from the study: Overlapping CD8+ CDR3 repertoires of patients and controls contained 25 to 35 shared sequences.

This CDR3 contains 11 residues. Per the germline V gene, CDR1 is DFQATT and CDR2 is SNEGSKA (reference sequence). Between the trimmed V and J ends, which lost 3 bases and 4 bases, there was a span of 7 bases. Patients included in sequencing had previously demonstrated CD8+CD57+ cell expansion by flow cytometry. At the time of blood sampling, patients had not yet received any therapy. Using genomic DNA as the template, TCR beta VDJ and CDR3 profiling was carried out. TCRdb passed the reads through MiXCR, listing each CDR3 protein once. The sample has roughly 200,000 distinct CDR3 sequences; 55% to 65% are singletons. On this clonotype: The antigen is not known.

J is TRBJ2-7 and V is TRBV20-1, with unresolved D. The receptor's source is a human donor with aplastic anemia. The specimen was sorted CD4+, CD8+, or CD8+CD57+ T cells (not recorded which) from PBMCs. The CDR3 nucleotides are TGCAGTGCTAGGGCTGGATACGAGCAGTACTTC. It codes for CSARAGYEQYF.